This T cell receptor beta chain was identified during a study of T-cell memory formation after mild COVID-19. Study-level information: TCR clusters were mostly confined to one donor each. Study results and caveats: Cross-reactive memory seemingly joined, as some responding clones were found in pre-infection memory.

This clonotype was seen ten or more times. Its antigen remains unknown. Libraries for TCRalpha and TCRbeta carried sample barcodes and unique molecular identifiers via 5'RACE. In TCRdb, the 5' RACE reads were re-called with MiXCR into one record per CDR3 protein. The sample carries around 190,000 distinct CDR3 sequences, around 18% recorded once. This TCR derives from a man aged 18 to 30 who had mild COVID-19 (a few samples of this study predate the infection). Cell type and time point are not known. Sequenced: PBMCs or a T cell subset sorted from them (not recorded which).

In DNA, the CDR3 is TGTGCCAGCAGCTTAGCCAGGGCCTACGAGCAGTACTTC. Translation: CASSLARAYEQYF. This rearrangement joins TRBV7-2 to TRBJ2-7; possibly TRBD1 for D (5 bases). The CDR3 is made up of 13 amino acids. Trimming shortened V by 0 bases and J by 2 bases, and 5 bases separated the two germline ends. Germline-derived CDR1 and CDR2 are SGHTA and FQGNSA.